The T cell receptor (beta chain) under discussion was sequenced for a study of T cell responses to AZD1222 COVID-19 vaccine. TCRdb's table, derived via immunoSEQ multiplex PCR, lists solely in-frame clones and lacks some. In the table there are about 55,000 clones, roughly 87% of which are singletons. This clone occurred a few times. Its antigen is undetermined. After removal of 6 bases from V and 7 bases from J, the junction contained 4 bases not matched to a gene. The CDR3 covers 13 residues. Germline CDR1 reads ENHRY; CDR2 reads SYGVKD. Points from the study as a whole: Dominant at 160-218 and 743-854, vaccine-associated CD4 TCRs also spanned spike.

The chain combines TRBV10-3 with TRBJ2-1; TRBD1 agrees at 9 bases. The sequence came from an adult in good health. Here the sequenced sample was peripheral blood, taken on day 0 of AZD1222 vaccination. The CDR3 loop reads CAIRGQGGNEQFF. The CDR3 DNA reads TGTGCCATCAGGGGACAGGGTGGGAATGAGCAGTTCTTC.